This T cell receptor (beta chain) was identified in a study of blood T cell repertoires in COVID-19. Study-level information: Some COVID-19 samples were acute and others convalescent; all came from the United States, Italy and Spain. PBMCs, B-cell-depleted T cells, or T cells provided the cDNA or gDNA that made up the material.

In the authors' workflow: Estimated nucleated cell counts came from reference gene primer amplification. Data came from immunoSEQ multiplex PCR; TCRdb stores just in-frame clones and leaves some out. V, J and clone size are taken as reported in that table, and D and trimming were inferred from the DNA itself. The sample includes 95,000 to 100,000 clones, about 88% seen only once; the top ten take approximately 1.7%. CDR1 LNHNV and CDR2 YYDKDF come from the germline V gene (reference sequence). The CDR3 runs 14 residues. The V end was cut by 3 bases, the J end by 13 bases, with 16 bases between. This TCR was recovered from an elderly man with acute or convalescent COVID-19. Sequencing input: peripheral blood. This chain links TRBV15 with TRBJ1-6, with D unresolved. CDR3 sequence: CATSRETGVGPLHF. As DNA, the CDR3 is TGTGCCACCAGCAGGGAAACCGGGGTAGGGCCCCTCCACTTT.